The 22 T cell receptor beta chains below all came from one sample that was sequenced in a study of beta chain features in type 1 diabetes. The investigators reverse transcribed all of the isolated RNA, so they sequenced expressed TCRB transcripts. Measured with immunoSEQ multiplex PCR; TCRdb has only the in-frame clones, and not every one. The sample holds some 150,000 clones, 6.9% seen once. What was sequenced was central memory CD4+ T cells from blood. All receptors come from a woman in her 30s in good health.

This clone was recorded at least ten times. This chain connects TRBV29-1 to TRBJ2-7, with a weak D call TRBD1 (5 bases). The germline CDR1 and CDR2 sequences are SQVTM and ANQGSEA. The V gene lost 5 bases and the J gene lost 1 base, with 9 bases spanning the gap. The CDR3 has 12 amino acids. In DNA form, the CDR3 reads TGCAGCGTTCGGCAGGGATCCTACGAGCAGTACTTC. Translating it yields CSVRQGSYEQYF.

This clone appeared a few times. CDR3: CAISGIGGAGANVLTF. CDR3 DNA: TGTGCCATCAGCGGGATTGGGGGGGCTGGGGCCAACGTCCTGACTTTC. V usage is TRBV10-3 and J usage is TRBJ2-6, with 7 nucleotides matching TRBD2. Trimming took 6 bases from V and 2 from J; bases not matched to a gene: 7. CDR1 and CDR2 from the germline V gene are ENHRY and SYGVKD. CDR3 length equals 16 residues.

This clone was seen more than once but under ten times. CDR3: CASSSSGRGNQPQHF. The CDR3 DNA is TGTGCCAGCAGTTCTTCAGGGAGGGGCAATCAGCCCCAGCATTTT. The chain employs TRBV28 and TRBJ1-5; tentative D call: TRBD1 (5 bases). Germline V gene lookup returns CDR1 MDHEN and CDR2 SYDVKM. The CDR3 is 15 residues long. Trimming removed 4 bases at V and 2 bases at J, with 12 bases between.

This clone was counted ten times or more. Other DNA sequences in the same sample also yield this CDR3. The chain uses TRBV18 and TRBJ2-7; weak D call: TRBD2 (6 bases). Germline CDR1 KGHSH, CDR2 LQKENI. Trimming left V 3 bases short and J 3 bases short, with 6 bases between. This CDR3 spans 12 amino acids. The CDR3 here is CASSPGGYEQYF. The CDR3 nucleotides are TGTGCCAGCTCACCGGGGGGCTACGAGCAGTACTTC.

This sequence joins TRBV14 and TRBJ1-2, with D perhaps TRBD1 (5 bases). The germline V gene has CDR1 SGHDN and CDR2 FVKESK. The length of the CDR3 is 14 residues. The germline V and J ends were trimmed by 1 base and 4 bases, with 10 bases remaining between them. The CDR3 bases are TGTGCCAGCAGCCAAGCCGACAGTGCCTATGGCTACACCTTC. It codes for CASSQADSAYGYTF.

The V and J genes are TRBV6-1 and TRBJ2-7; 7 bases map to TRBD1. Germline CDR1 and CDR2: MNHNS and SASEGT. This CDR3 has 15 amino acids. V trimming: 4 bases; J trimming: 2 bases; junction bases outside the gene matches: 8. The CDR3 coding sequence is TGTGCCAGCAGTGGGCGACAGGGAGCGACCTACGAGCAGTACTTC. This sequence encodes CASSGRQGATYEQYF.

There are many counts of this clone. The CDR3 coding sequence is TGTGCCAGCAGCTTATCCCCGACAGGGGTCGACGAGCAGTACTTC. Amino acid sequence: CASSLSPTGVDEQYF. J is TRBJ2-7 and V is TRBV11-2, with 8 bases matching TRBD1. Germline-derived CDR1 and CDR2 are SGHAT and FQNNGV. Germline trimming cut 2 bases from V and 5 bases from J; bases unmatched to any gene: 8. This CDR3 is built from 15 residues.

The table lists this clone with a few counts. CDR3 nucleotide sequence: TGTGCCAGCAGCTTGGGGCCCGCCGAGCAGTACTTC. Translation: CASSLGPAEQYF. The chain carries TRBV7-2 and TRBJ2-7; perhaps TRBD1 as D (5 bases). The germline V and J ends were trimmed by 3 bases and 6 bases, with 9 bases remaining between them. The CDR3 length is 12 residues. Germline loops: CDR1 SGHTA, CDR2 FQGNSA.

This clone was observed a handful of times. This chain connects TRBV5-1 to TRBJ2-1, with TRBD2 identical over 8 bases. The CDR3 sequence is 15 residues long. V lost 0 bases to trimming and J lost 8 bases; unmatched junction nucleotides: 7. Germline V gene data show CDR1 as SGHRS and CDR2 as YFSETQ. The DNA of the CDR3 is TGCGCCAGCAGCTTGGAACGGGAGGGCCTCGATGAGCAGTTCTTC. Its translation is CASSLEREGLDEQFF.

This clone was counted a few times. The chain links TRBV18 to TRBJ2-1; 13 bases line up with TRBD2. CDR3 length: 16 residues. Germline V CDR1 and CDR2: KGHSH, LQKENI. V dropped 3 bases and J dropped 4; count of bases not matched to a gene: 3. CDR3 amino acids: CASSPRLAGGYNEQFF. In DNA, the CDR3 is TGTGCCAGCTCACCCCGACTAGCGGGAGGATACAATGAGCAGTTCTTC.

This clone was counted only a few times. The rearrangement joins TRBV5-1 to TRBJ2-7, with TRBD1 matching over 7 bases. CDR3 length: 15 amino acids. Trimming removed 3 bases from V and 2 bases from J; junction bases left unmatched: 8. Germline V gives CDR1 SGHRS, CDR2 YFSETQ. As DNA, the CDR3 is TGCGCCAGCAGCTCTACCGGGACAGCCACCTACGAGCAGTACTTC. This translates into CASSSTGTATYEQYF.

Only a few counts were recorded for this clone. V and J are TRBV19 and TRBJ1-1; TRBD1 matches at 8 bases. The CDR3 spans 16 residues. V trimming: 6 bases; J trimming: 0 bases; junction bases outside the gene matches: 9. CDR1 LNHDA and CDR2 SQIVND come from the germline V gene (reference sequence). CDR3 amino acids: CASSPGTGKMNTEAFF. The CDR3 nucleotides read TGTGCCAGTAGCCCCGGGACAGGAAAAATGAACACTGAAGCTTTCTTT.

The rearrangement links TRBV6-1 to TRBJ2-4; the D is unclear. Per germline, CDR1 MNHNS and CDR2 SASEGT. The CDR3 consists of 15 residues. Trimming shortened V by 6 bases and J by 5 bases, and 17 bases separated the two germline ends. CDR3: CASRRGANDQNIQYF. The CDR3 DNA follows: TGTGCCAGCAGACGTGGAGCGAATGATCAAAACATTCAGTACTTC.

In its sample, this clone was seen many times. The rearrangement links TRBV29-1 to TRBJ2-5, with TRBD2 matching 8 bases. The V gene end was trimmed by 2 bases and the J gene end by 5 bases; junction bases not matched to a gene: 7. In germline, CDR1 is SQVTM, CDR2 ANQGSEA. This CDR3 spans 14 amino acids. The CDR3 is CSVELAGGVETQYF. The CDR3 DNA is TGCAGCGTTGAACTTGCGGGAGGAGTGGAGACCCAGTACTTC.

This clone was found a few times. This rearrangement joins TRBV28 to TRBJ1-3, with 9 positions matching TRBD1. CDR3 length equals 16 residues. Germline trimming cut 4 bases from V and 0 bases from J; bases unmatched to any gene: 4. Per the germline V gene, CDR1 is MDHEN and CDR2 is SYDVKM. The CDR3 is CASSSGTGPSGNTIYF. The CDR3 DNA sequence: TGTGCCAGCAGTTCCGGGACAGGGCCCTCTGGAAACACCATATATTTT.

This clone has more than one count but fewer than ten. The chain recombines TRBV9 with TRBJ1-1; D not resolved. V gave up 0 bases and J gave up 1 base, with 7 bases separating them. The CDR3 has 14 residues. Germline V gene lookup returns CDR1 SGDLS and CDR2 YYNGEE. In DNA form, the CDR3 reads TGTGCCAGCAGCGTAGGGGTAGCGAACACTGAAGCTTTCTTT. It specifies CASSVGVANTEAFF.

The table lists this clone with a few counts. The identical CDR3 is also encoded by other nucleotide sequences in the sample. The chain couples TRBV28 to TRBJ1-2, with D perhaps TRBD1 (6 bases). V was cut by 4 bases and J by 5 bases, with 8 bases left in between. The CDR3 is 12 residues long. The germline V gene has CDR1 MDHEN and CDR2 SYDVKM. The CDR3 sequence: CASSYRDYGYTF. Here the CDR3 DNA reads TGTGCCAGCAGTTACAGGGATTATGGCTACACCTTC.

The V call is TRBV30, the J call TRBJ2-3, with TRBD2 matching over 12 bases. The CDR3 covers 14 residues. The germline gives CDR1 GTSNPN, CDR2 SVGIG (reference sequence). The V and J ends lost 8 bases and 0 bases, in that order; junction bases with no gene match: 3. The CDR3 protein is CAGTSGLSTDTQYF. The DNA for the CDR3 is TGTGCCGGGACTAGCGGGTTAAGCACAGATACGCAGTATTTT.

The J gene is TRBJ1-2, the V gene TRBV6-5; no clear D. The length of the CDR3 is 14 residues. Germline CDR1 is MNHEY and CDR2 is SVGAGI. V was shortened by 2 bases and J by 6 bases, with 13 bases between the two germline ends. CDR3 protein: CASSYVNRGDGYTF. DNA of the CDR3: TGTGCCAGCAGTTACGTCAACCGCGGTGATGGCTACACCTTC.

The table lists this clone with a few counts. The rearrangement uses TRBV7-3 and TRBJ2-5; D is perhaps TRBD2 (5 bases). The CDR3 consists of 15 residues. Germline V lookup: CDR1 SGHTA, CDR2 FQGTGA. With 1 base removed from V and 7 bases from J, the gap between germline ends came to 16 bases. The CDR3 DNA reads as TGTGCCAGCAGCTTAAAGAGGGTTGGCCGGGGGACCCAGTACTTC. This encodes CASSLKRVGRGTQYF. Complete variable domain (other parts from reference TRBV7-3 and TRBJ2-5): GAGVSQTPSNKVTEKGKYVELRCDPISGHTALYWYRQSLGQGPEFLIYFQGTGAADDSGLPNDRFFAVRPEGSVSTLKIQRTERGDSAVYLCASSLKRVGRGTQYFGPGTRLLVL.

A few counts support this clone. The genes are TRBV28 and TRBJ2-1; TRBD2 agrees at 12 bases. This CDR3 is built from 15 residues. Germline V lookup: CDR1 MDHEN, CDR2 SYDVKM. The ends lost 2 bases at V and 6 bases at J; junction bases unmatched: 2. This CDR3 reads CASSLTSGGRNEQFF. CDR3 nucleotides: TGTGCCAGCAGTTTAACTAGCGGGGGGCGCAATGAGCAGTTCTTC.

This clone occurred many times. A read error may produce the germline difference seen at one junction end. V and J are TRBV9 and TRBJ2-1; weak D call: TRBD1 (5 bases). There are 12 residues in the CDR3. Germline V gene sequence: CDR1 SGDLS, CDR2 YYNGEE. The CDR3 spells CASNVKGNEQFF. Written as DNA, the CDR3 is TGTGCCAGCAACGTAAAGGGGAATGAGCAGTTCTTC.